Sequencing of this T cell receptor beta chain was carried out in a study of blood T cell repertoires in COVID-19. Overall study context: T cells, B-cell-depleted T cells, or PBMCs provided the cDNA or gDNA that served as material.

V lost 1 base, J lost 6 bases, and 13 bases lay in between. Germline CDR1 and CDR2: SGHTA and FQGNSA. This CDR3 comprises 15 residues. This clone has just one count. Under the authors' procedure: Estimation of nucleated cell counts was performed using reference gene primer amplification. Data came from immunoSEQ multiplex PCR; TCRdb stores just in-frame clones and leaves some out. V and J calls and clone size come straight from that table; D and trimming were deduced from the DNA. The sample holds about 120,000 clones; around 84% are singletons and the top ten take under 9.5%. The receptor comes from a woman between 35 and 50 years old with acute or convalescent COVID-19. The sample taken for sequencing was peripheral blood. This chain connects TRBV7-2 to TRBJ2-1; possibly TRBD1 for D (5 bases). The CDR3 sequence: CASSLVAGPLNEQFF. As DNA, the CDR3 is TGTGCCAGCAGCTTAGTTGCAGGGCCCCTCAATGAGCAGTTCTTC.